A single sample is the source of the 29 T cell receptor beta chains below, sequenced in a study of preoperative IRX-2 immunotherapy in early breast cancer. Documented treatment: preoperative locoregional IRX-2 cytokine immunotherapy. This table comes from immunoSEQ multiplex PCR, and its TCRdb copy is limited to in-frame clones, with some not included. The sample includes about 38,000 clones, roughly four fifths of them seen just once. Sequencing used lymph node tissue, obtained after IRX-2 immunotherapy. The receptors derive from a human donor with breast cancer.

This chain uses TRBV14 with TRBJ2-1, with D possibly matching TRBD2 (7 bases). Germline values: CDR1 SGHDN, CDR2 FVKESK. The CDR3 has 15 amino acids. The V and J ends lost 1 base and 5 bases respectively, with 12 bases between them. CDR3: CASSQVGGAHNEQFF. CDR3 bases: TGTGCCAGCAGCCAAGTTGGGGGGGCCCACAATGAGCAGTTCTTC.

The chain links TRBV28 to TRBJ1-1; 10 nucleotides agree with TRBD1. CDR1 MDHEN and CDR2 SYDVKM come from the germline V gene. CDR3 length: 15 residues. The J segment lost 7 bases and the V segment lost 4 bases, leaving 9 bases of the junction unmatched. DNA of the CDR3: TGTGCCAGCAGTTCGACCGGGACAGGGGCTTTTGAAGCTTTCTTT. Translation: CASSSTGTGAFEAFF.

This chain links TRBV6-1 with TRBJ1-5; maybe TRBD1 (5 bases). The CDR3 is made up of 15 amino acids. Germline CDR1 is MNHNS and CDR2 is SASEGT. V was cut by 0 bases and J by 3 bases, with 9 bases left in between. The CDR3 DNA follows: TGTGCCAGCAGTGAAGCGGGGCAGTACAATCAGCCCCAGCATTTT. Translation: CASSEAGQYNQPQHF.

The chain links TRBV7-6 to TRBJ1-1; TRBD1 matches 10 bases. Per germline, CDR1 SGHVS and CDR2 FNYEAQ. V lost 3 bases and J lost 5; bases outside the gene matches: 3. CDR3 length equals 14 residues. CDR3 loop: CASSLDRGLTEAFF. In DNA, the CDR3 is TGTGCCAGCAGCTTGGACAGGGGGTTGACTGAAGCTTTCTTT.

The rearrangement links TRBV15 to TRBJ2-1, with TRBD2 matching over 7 bases. The CDR3 contains 16 residues. Losses at the gene ends were 0 bases for V and 5 bases for J; bases not matched to a gene: 7. In germline, CDR1 is LNHNV, CDR2 YYDKDF (reference sequence). The CDR3: CATSRDGRPGHNEQFF. CDR3 DNA: TGTGCCACCAGCAGAGACGGGAGGCCAGGGCACAATGAGCAGTTCTTC.

The chain couples TRBV19 to TRBJ2-7; possible D gene TRBD2, 6 bases. V lost 5 bases to trimming and J lost 6 bases, with 17 bases between them. CDR1 is LNHDA, CDR2 SQIVND, per germline (reference sequence). CDR3 length: 14 residues. This CDR3 reads CASSSRGPSAEQYF. CDR3 coding DNA: TGTGCCAGTAGTTCGCGGGGACCCTCCGCCGAGCAGTACTTC. Filled out from reference TRBV19 and TRBJ2-7, the complete variable domain reads DGGITQSPKYLFRKEGQNVTLSCEQNLNHDAMYWYRQDPGQGLRLIYYSQIVNDFQKGDIAEGYSVSREKKESFPLTVTSAQKNPTAFYLCASSSRGPSAEQYFGPGTRLTVT.

DNA of the CDR3: TGCGCCAGCAGCCCGAGCGGGGGCGCGGGCTATGAGCAGTTCTTC. It encodes CASSPSGGAGYEQFF. The chain employs TRBV23-1 and TRBJ2-1, with 8 nucleotides matching TRBD2. TRBV23-1 is recorded as an ORF, its role being uncertain. The CDR3 totals 15 residues. Trimming took 6 bases from V and 8 from J; bases not matched to a gene: 12.

V is TRBV7-8 and J is TRBJ1-2; D possibly corresponds to TRBD1 (6 bases). The CDR3 totals 19 residues. Germline V CDR1 and CDR2: SGHVS, FQNEAQ. The V gene lost 2 bases and the J gene lost 1 base, with 23 bases spanning the gap. CDR3 loop: CASSLTQGAGAVFNYGYTF. In DNA form, the CDR3 reads TGTGCCAGCAGCTTAACCCAGGGAGCGGGGGCAGTTTTTAACTATGGCTACACCTTC.

The chain employs TRBV29-1 and TRBJ2-7; D remains unclear. Trimming shortened V by 3 bases and J by 2 bases, and 11 bases separated the two germline ends. The CDR3 contains 13 residues. Germline V lookup: CDR1 SQVTM, CDR2 ANQGSEA. Here the CDR3 DNA reads TGCAGCGTTGAGGAAGACACCCCCTACGAGCAGTACTTC. It encodes CSVEEDTPYEQYF.

V and J are TRBV6-8 and TRBJ1-2; D remains unclear. This CDR3 is built from 14 residues. Per the germline V gene, CDR1 is MNHGY and CDR2 is SAAAGT. V was trimmed by 5 bases and J by 3 bases, leaving 13 bases between them. The DNA for the CDR3 is TGTGCCAGCAGTAGATCCAGCAACGACTATGGCTACACCTTC. Translated, it gives CASSRSSNDYGYTF.

Only one count was recorded for this clone. The rearrangement uses TRBV29-1 and TRBJ1-4; D ambiguous. Trimming stripped 8 bases from V and 8 bases from J, with 15 bases between. CDR1 is SQVTM and CDR2 is ANQGSEA in the germline V gene. CDR3 length equals 12 residues. This CDR3 reads CSCGERTEKLFF. As DNA, the CDR3 is TGCAGCTGCGGGGAAAGAACCGAAAAACTGTTTTTT.

The gene calls are TRBV18 and TRBJ1-6, with D perhaps TRBD1 (5 bases). The CDR3 loop spans 17 amino acids. V was clipped by 2 bases and J by 6 bases, with 17 bases between them. Per the germline V gene, CDR1 is KGHSH and CDR2 is LQKENI. The CDR3 DNA is TGTGCCAGCTCACCAACCCCAATACCCGACAGTAATTCACCCCTCCACTTT. It encodes CASSPTPIPDSNSPLHF.

The chain is built from TRBV28 and TRBJ1-6; D gene unclear. Trimming left V 2 bases short and J 7 bases short, with 12 bases between. The CDR3 is made up of 15 amino acids. The germline V gene encodes CDR1 MDHEN and CDR2 SYDVKM. The CDR3: CASSLQAILNSPLHF. In nucleotides, the CDR3 is TGTGCCAGCAGTTTACAGGCAATTCTCAATTCACCCCTCCACTTT.

The chain is built from TRBV28 and TRBJ1-2; D is unclear. CDR1 MDHEN and CDR2 SYDVKM come from the germline V gene. With 3 bases removed from V and 2 bases from J, the gap between germline ends came to 13 bases. This CDR3 region has 15 residues. DNA for the CDR3: TGTGCCAGCAGTTTGGACCGTAGCAGGAACTATGGCTACACCTTC. It is translated as CASSLDRSRNYGYTF.

This chain connects TRBV30 to TRBJ1-4; D not resolved. From germline, CDR1 is GTSNPN and CDR2 SVGIG (reference sequence). V dropped 1 base and J dropped 8 bases, with 11 bases sitting between them. This CDR3 comprises 13 residues. The CDR3 region is CAWSDVVGEKLFF. The CDR3 bases are TGTGCCTGGAGTGATGTAGTCGGCGAAAAACTGTTTTTT.

As DNA, the CDR3 is TGTGCCAGCAGGTCTCAGGAACGAGGGAATTCACCCCTCCACTTT. The encoded protein is CASRSQERGNSPLHF. V is TRBV6-8 and J is TRBJ1-6; D not certain. The CDR3 has 15 residues. V lost 6 bases and J 7 bases, leaving 16 bases between the germline ends. Germline V gene sequence: CDR1 MNHGY, CDR2 SAAAGT.

The chain links TRBV7-4 to TRBJ1-5; a possible D gene is TRBD1 (6 bases). The CDR3 consists of 16 residues. V lost 5 bases and J lost 2, with 16 bases in between. Germline V gene data show CDR1 as SGHVT and CDR2 as SQSDAQ. The CDR3 spells CASSQEFRQGNQPQHF. The DNA for the CDR3 is TGTGCCAGCAGCCAAGAATTCAGACAGGGCAATCAGCCCCAGCATTTT. Supplemented by reference TRBV7-4 and TRBJ1-5, the full variable domain reads GAGVSQSPRYKVAKRGRDVALRCDSISGHVTLYWYRQTLGQGSEVLTYSQSDAQRDKSGRPSGRFSAERPERSVSTLKIQRTEQGDSAVYLCASSQEFRQGNQPQHFGDGTRLSIL.

Only one count was recorded for this clone. The chain has TRBV6-8 and TRBJ2-3, with a possible D match to TRBD2 (5 bases). The CDR3 extends over 16 amino acids. The V end was cut by 7 bases, the J end by 2 bases, with 19 bases between. Germline lookup yields CDR1 MNHGY and CDR2 SAAAGT. CDR3 DNA sequence: TGTGCCAGCAAAAAGAGGGTGGCTAGCTCCACAGATACGCAGTATTTT. This codes for CASKKRVASSTDTQYF.

The chain joins TRBV6-8 to TRBJ2-1; possible D gene TRBD2, 6 bases. Germline-derived CDR1 and CDR2 are MNHGY and SAAAGT. Trimming took 10 bases from V and 6 from J, leaving 19 bases between them. This CDR3 has 14 residues. The CDR3 protein is CATNAGLLANEQFF. DNA for the CDR3: TGTGCCACAAACGCGGGACTTCTCGCCAATGAGCAGTTCTTC.

This chain connects TRBV23-1 to TRBJ1-1; TRBD1 is a possible D gene (6 bases). TRBV23-1 is marked as an open reading frame, function uncertain. CDR3 length: 18 residues. Deletions cut 6 bases from V and 3 bases from J, with 26 bases between. The CDR3 protein is CASSPISGGSRGDTEAFF. In DNA form, the CDR3 reads TGCGCCAGCAGCCCAATCAGCGGGGGCTCCCGGGGAGACACTGAAGCTTTCTTT.

The chain combines TRBV19 with TRBJ1-1; 9 bases fit TRBD1. The V gene end was trimmed by 6 bases and the J gene end by 1 base; junction bases not matched to a gene: 3. Germline lookup yields CDR1 LNHDA and CDR2 SQIVND (reference sequence). The CDR3 is made up of 14 amino acids. The CDR3 sequence is CASRRQGENTEAFF. The CDR3 DNA reads TGTGCCAGTAGACGACAGGGGGAGAACACTGAAGCTTTCTTT.

Details on this clone: The junction and the germline gene differ at one end; a read error may be behind it. The chain joins TRBV6-8 to TRBJ2-3; possible D gene TRBD2, 7 bases. Germline CDR1 is MNHGY and CDR2 is SAAAGT. CDR3 size: 13 residues. CDR3 nucleotide sequence: TGTGCCATCAGTGCGGGGGCTGGGGATACGCAGTATTTT. The encoded protein is CAISAGAGDTQYF.

This CDR3 is CASSESGLSGEKLFF. The CDR3 DNA follows: TGCGCCAGCAGTGAATCGGGATTGTCGGGGGAAAAACTGTTTTTT. The gene calls are TRBV10-2 and TRBJ1-4; D is uncertain. The CDR3 extends over 15 amino acids. V lost 3 bases, J lost 8 bases, and 16 bases lay in between. Germline V gene data show CDR1 as WSHSY and CDR2 as SAAADI.

V usage is TRBV28 and J usage is TRBJ1-6, with a tentative D call TRBD1 (6 bases). Germline lookup yields CDR1 MDHEN and CDR2 SYDVKM. This CDR3 is built from 16 residues. Trimming took off 7 bases at V and 5 bases at J, with 18 bases between the two ends. The CDR3 is CASIPLGGANNSPLHF. Written as DNA, the CDR3 is TGTGCCAGCATCCCTCTCGGGGGGGCAAATAATTCACCCCTCCACTTT.

The sample holds a few counts of this clone. Here the CDR3 DNA reads TGTGCCAGCAGTTTACGACAGACGGCTGGCTACACCTTC. It is translated as CASSLRQTAGYTF. The genes are TRBV6-8 and TRBJ1-2, with TRBD1 as a possible D gene (5 bases). This CDR3 spans 13 amino acids. Germline V CDR1 and CDR2: MNHGY, SAAAGT. V was pared by 4 bases and J by 7 bases, with 13 bases between.

The genes are TRBV6-8 and TRBJ1-1, with D possibly being TRBD1 (6 bases). Trimming cost V 6 bases and J 1 base, with 12 bases left between them. The CDR3 covers 14 residues. Per germline, CDR1 MNHGY and CDR2 SAAAGT. The CDR3 region is CASRMDSKNTEAFF. CDR3 nucleotides: TGTGCCAGCAGAATGGACAGCAAGAACACTGAAGCTTTCTTT.

This chain links TRBV25-1 with TRBJ2-3; D may correspond to TRBD1 or TRBD2 (6 bases each). The germline V gene encodes CDR1 MGHDK and CDR2 SYGVNS. The V gene lost 2 bases and the J gene lost 5 bases, with 8 bases spanning the gap. CDR3 length equals 13 residues. The CDR3 region is CASSERGVDTQYF. CDR3 coding DNA: TGTGCCAGCAGTGAAAGGGGGGTAGATACGCAGTATTTT.

This clone was detected a few times. This chain links TRBV19 with TRBJ1-5; possibly TRBD1 for D (5 bases). Germline V gene data show CDR1 as LNHDA and CDR2 as SQIVND (reference sequence). CDR3 length: 15 residues. V lost 4 bases, J lost 7 bases, and 17 bases lay in between. The CDR3: CASSTLGDGEQPQHF. As DNA, the CDR3 is TGTGCCAGTAGTACCTTAGGGGACGGAGAACAGCCCCAGCATTTT.

The genes are TRBV19 and TRBJ1-5, with 10 bases fitting TRBD1. Germline trimming cut 7 bases from V and 5 bases from J; bases unmatched to any gene: 5. Germline-derived CDR1 and CDR2 are LNHDA and SQIVND (reference sequence). The CDR3 totals 14 residues. CDR3 sequence reads: CASKVGTGDQPQHF. The CDR3 nucleotides are TGTGCCAGTAAGGTTGGGACAGGGGATCAGCCCCAGCATTTT.